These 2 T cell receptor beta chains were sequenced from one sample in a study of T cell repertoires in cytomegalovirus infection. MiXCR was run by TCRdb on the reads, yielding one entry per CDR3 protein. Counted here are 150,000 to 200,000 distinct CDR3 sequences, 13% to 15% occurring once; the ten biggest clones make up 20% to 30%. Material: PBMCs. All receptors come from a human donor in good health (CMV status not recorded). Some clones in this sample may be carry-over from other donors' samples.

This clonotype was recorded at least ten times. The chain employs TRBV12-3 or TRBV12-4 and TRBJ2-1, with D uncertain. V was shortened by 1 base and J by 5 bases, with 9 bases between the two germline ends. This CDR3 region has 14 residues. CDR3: CASSLVGLNNEQFF. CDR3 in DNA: TGTGCCAGCAGTTTAGTGGGCCTTAACAATGAGCAGTTCTTC.

Here the CDR3 reads CASSTGGQRNEKLFF. CDR3 in DNA: TGTGCCAGTAGTACAGGGGGACAGCGGAATGAAAAACTGTTTTTT. The V call is TRBV19, the J call TRBJ1-4, with 7 positions matching TRBD1. The germline V gene has CDR1 LNHDA and CDR2 SQIVND (reference sequence). The V segment lost 4 bases and the J segment 5 bases; nucleotides outside the gene matches: 7. This CDR3 has 15 amino acids.